The clone carrying this TCR beta chain appeared many times. This sample was included in a study of neurological immune-mediated disorders. Looked up from germline, CDR1 is LGHNA and CDR2 is YSLEER. This CDR3 contains 14 residues. Trimming shortened V by 1 base and J by 1 base, and 7 bases separated the two germline ends. The authors made cDNA by 5'RACE with 10-nucleotide random UMIs. The yield of each sequencing run was over 200 million TCR-beta sequences from 15-18 subjects. From the 5' RACE reads, TCRdb called clonotypes with MiXCR, one entry per CDR3 protein. The data show 40,000 to 50,000 distinct CDR3 sequences, 10% seen once.

Sequencing was done on a sample of PBMCs. The chain carries TRBV4-3 and TRBJ1-1; no definite D call. This TCR was sampled from a woman aged 40 to 55 with HTLV-1-associated myelopathy (HAM/TSP). The CDR3 DNA reads as TGCGCCAGCAGCCAAGTAGAAAGGAACACTGAAGCTTTCTTT. It specifies CASSQVERNTEAFF.